Presented here are 30 T cell receptor beta chains from one specimen sequenced in a study of blood T cell repertoires in COVID-19. Some clones are missing from TCRdb's copy, which holds only in-frame ones; the method was immunoSEQ multiplex PCR. The repertoire holds about 100,000 clones, with around 80% as singletons. The sequencing sample was made of peripheral blood. The receptors were sampled from a man in his fifties or sixties with active or convalescent COVID-19.

The chain couples TRBV3-1 (or the pseudogene TRBV3-2) to TRBJ2-1, with 7 positions matching TRBD2. The germline gives CDR1 LGHDT, CDR2 YNNKEL (reference sequence). The CDR3 spans 16 residues. V trimming: 4 bases; J trimming: 4 bases; junction bases outside the gene matches: 10. The CDR3 protein is CASSPHSGAPYNEQFF. CDR3 in DNA: TGTGCCAGCAGCCCCCACAGCGGGGCTCCATACAATGAGCAGTTCTTC.

This sequence joins TRBV28 and TRBJ1-5, with TRBD1 matching over 8 bases. The V and J ends lost 2 bases and 1 base, in that order; junction bases with no gene match: 10. CDR1 is MDHEN and CDR2 is SYDVKM in the germline V gene. The CDR3 consists of 18 residues. The chain's CDR3 is CASSLLRGRGRSNQPQHF. CDR3 DNA sequence: TGTGCCAGCAGTTTACTCAGGGGGCGGGGGAGGAGCAATCAGCCCCAGCATTTT. Based on the CDR3 plus reference TRBV28 and TRBJ1-5, the full variable domain is DVKVTQSSRYLVKRTGEKVFLECVQDMDHENMFWYRQDPGLGLRLIYFSYDVKMKEKGDIPEGYSVSREKKERFSLILESASTNQTSMYLCASSLLRGRGRSNQPQHFGDGTRLSIL.

The rearrangement links TRBV3-1 (or the pseudogene TRBV3-2) to TRBJ1-2; 9 bases agree with TRBD1. Trimming cost V 4 bases and J 6 bases; bases outside gene matches: 6. CDR3 length: 14 amino acids. Germline V lookup: CDR1 LGHDT, CDR2 YNNKEL (reference sequence). This chain's CDR3 is CASSRIQGADGYTF. Written as DNA, the CDR3 is TGTGCCAGCAGCCGGATACAGGGGGCTGATGGCTACACCTTC.

The chain employs TRBV10-1 and TRBJ2-3, with a possible D match to TRBD2 (5 bases). Germline lookup yields CDR1 WNHNN and CDR2 SYGVQD (reference sequence). The CDR3 spans 14 residues. V shed 1 base and J shed 7 bases, with 12 bases lying between them. CDR3 DNA: TGCGCCAGCAGTGAGTTTCGGGGTCACTATACGCAGTATTTT. Protein product: CASSEFRGHYTQYF.

The CDR3: CASSPRLAGGDEQFF. In DNA, the CDR3 is TGTGCCAGCTCACCTCGACTAGCGGGAGGGGATGAGCAGTTCTTC. The rearrangement joins TRBV18 to TRBJ2-1; 14 nucleotides agree with TRBD2. Germline CDR1 reads KGHSH; CDR2 reads LQKENI. V trimming: 3 bases; J trimming: 8 bases; junction bases outside the gene matches: 3. The CDR3 is made up of 15 amino acids. Full variable domain (missing parts from reference TRBV18 and TRBJ2-1): NAGVMQNPRHLVRRRGQEARLRCSPMKGHSHVYWYRQLPEEGLKFMVYLQKENIIDESGMPKERFSAEFPKEGPSILRIQQVVRGDSAAYFCASSPRLAGGDEQFFGPGTRLTVL.

This sequence joins TRBV10-2 and TRBJ2-3; D is undetermined. Per germline, CDR1 WSHSY and CDR2 SAAADI. V was trimmed by 4 bases and J by 6 bases, leaving 11 bases between them. The CDR3 spans 13 residues. CDR3 in amino acids: CASSVHQADTQYF. The CDR3 DNA follows: TGCGCCAGCAGTGTACACCAAGCGGATACGCAGTATTTT.

The chain combines TRBV7-9 with TRBJ2-1, with D possibly being TRBD2 (6 bases). Looked up from germline, CDR1 is SEHNR and CDR2 is FQNEAQ (reference sequence). Trimming shortened V by 4 bases and J by 4 bases, and 8 bases separated the two germline ends. The CDR3 loop spans 13 amino acids. CDR3 nucleotide sequence: TGTGCCAGCAGCTGGGGAGGATACAATGAGCAGTTCTTC. Protein: CASSWGGYNEQFF.

The table lists this clone with a few counts. This chain's CDR3 is CATSRGPYEQYF. In DNA form, the CDR3 reads TGTGCCACCTCACGGGGTCCCTACGAGCAGTACTTC. The genes are TRBV19 and TRBJ2-7, with D maybe TRBD2 (5 bases). Germline V gives CDR1 LNHDA, CDR2 SQIVND (reference sequence). This CDR3 is 12 amino acids long. Trimming stripped 10 bases from V and 2 bases from J, with 12 bases between. The full variable domain, with the rest looked up from reference TRBV19 and TRBJ2-7, is DGGITQSPKYLFRKEGQNVTLSCEQNLNHDAMYWYRQDPGQGLRLIYYSQIVNDFQKGDIAEGYSVSREKKESFPLTVTSAQKNPTAFYLCATSRGPYEQYFGPGTRLTVT.

J is TRBJ2-6 and V is TRBV19; a weak D match, TRBD1 (6 bases). Trimming removed 3 bases from V and 0 bases from J, with 18 bases in between. Germline loops: CDR1 LNHDA, CDR2 SQIVND (reference sequence). CDR3 size: 19 residues. CDR3 DNA: TGTGCCAGTAGTATCCAACAGGGAACCCCCAGCTCTGGGGCCAACGTCCTGACTTTC. Protein sequence: CASSIQQGTPSSGANVLTF.

This clone has a count of ten or more. This chain uses TRBV4-2 with TRBJ2-7; TRBD2 agrees at 14 bases. Germline CDR1 reads LGHNA; CDR2 reads YNFKEQ. The CDR3 length is 14 residues. Trimming removed 4 bases from V and 6 bases from J; junction bases left unmatched: 2. The CDR3 coding sequence is TGTGCCAGCAGCCCGGGACTAGCGGGAGTCGAGCAGTACTTC. Encoded protein: CASSPGLAGVEQYF.

The V and J genes are TRBV7-2 and TRBJ2-5; 11 nucleotides align to TRBD2. J lost 1 base, V lost 7 bases, and 8 bases had no gene match. CDR3 length equals 16 residues. The germline V gene has CDR1 SGHTA and CDR2 FQGNSA. The CDR3 is CASTLQTSGIQETQYF. The CDR3 DNA sequence: TGTGCCAGCACCTTGCAGACTAGCGGGATCCAAGAGACCCAGTACTTC. The full variable domain, its missing parts supplied by reference TRBV7-2 and TRBJ2-5, is GAGVSQSPSNKVTEKGKDVELRCDPISGHTALYWYRQSLGQGLEFLIYFQGNSAPDKSGLPSDRFSAERTGGSVSTLTIQRTQQEDSAVYLCASTLQTSGIQETQYFGPGTRLLVL.

The V gene is TRBV7-2, the J gene TRBJ2-1; 10 positions match TRBD1. The CDR3 sequence is 16 residues long. CDR1 SGHTA and CDR2 FQGNSA come from the germline V gene. V was clipped by 5 bases and J by 8 bases; unmatched bases: 12. CDR3 amino acids: CASSLGGQGVMYEQFF. Written as DNA, the CDR3 is TGTGCCAGCAGCCTAGGAGGACAGGGGGTTATGTATGAGCAGTTCTTC.

The V and J genes are TRBV7-9 and TRBJ1-5, with D unclear. The CDR3 sequence is 15 residues long. Germline V lookup: CDR1 SEHNR, CDR2 FQNEAQ (reference sequence). Trimming removed 4 bases at V and 0 bases at J, with 10 bases between. In DNA form, the CDR3 reads TGTGCCAGCAGCTCCTCGGGAAATAGCAATCAGCCCCAGCATTTT. Translated, it gives CASSSSGNSNQPQHF.

The V gene is TRBV7-6, the J gene TRBJ2-3; 10 nucleotides agree with TRBD2. CDR3 size: 15 residues. In germline, CDR1 is SGHVS, CDR2 FNYEAQ. The trim removed 4 bases at V and 5 bases at J, leaving 6 bases unmatched. CDR3 DNA: TGTGCCAGCAGCTCACTAGCGGGGAGGGAAGATACGCAGTATTTT. Protein: CASSSLAGREDTQYF.

The rearrangement uses TRBV28 and TRBJ1-2; TRBD1 might be the D (6 bases). Looked up from germline, CDR1 is MDHEN and CDR2 is SYDVKM. V lost 6 bases and J lost 3, with 17 bases in between. This CDR3 is 15 amino acids long. The DNA of the CDR3 is TGTGCCAGCAGCCTAAGCCAGGGGCGGGACTATGGCTACACCTTC. Translation gives CASSLSQGRDYGYTF.

This clone showed up just once. The rearrangement joins TRBV5-4 to TRBJ1-3, with D unresolved. The CDR3 extends over 18 amino acids. Trimming stripped 1 base from V and 0 bases from J, with 17 bases between. Germline values: CDR1 SGHNT, CDR2 YYREEE (reference sequence). CDR3 region: CASSLYRSEGFSGNTIYF. CDR3 in DNA: TGTGCCAGCAGCTTGTATAGATCGGAGGGTTTCTCTGGAAACACCATATATTTT.

The rearrangement joins TRBV5-1 to TRBJ2-4; the match to TRBD1 covers 7 bases. CDR1 and CDR2 (germline): SGHRS, YFSETQ. The CDR3 loop spans 14 amino acids. The V and J ends lost 4 bases and 4 bases, in that order; junction bases with no gene match: 5. Here the CDR3 DNA reads TGCGCCAGCAGCGCGGACAGGATTAAAAACATTCAGTACTTC. Amino acids: CASSADRIKNIQYF.

The chain links TRBV27 to TRBJ2-7; the D gene is possibly TRBD1 (6 bases). Trimming took 5 bases from V and 5 from J, leaving 10 bases between them. From germline, CDR1 is MNHEY and CDR2 SMNVEV (reference sequence). This CDR3 comprises 12 residues. This CDR3 reads CASSNRVDEQYV. The CDR3 coding sequence is TGTGCCAGCAGTAACAGGGTGGACGAGCAGTACGTC.

The rearrangement links TRBV15 to TRBJ2-1; TRBD2 matches 7 bases. The CDR3 runs to 14 residues. V lost 0 bases and J lost 8; bases outside the gene matches: 4. Germline V CDR1 and CDR2: LNHNV, YYDKDF (reference sequence). The CDR3 here is CATSRDRAGDEQFF. DNA of the CDR3: TGTGCCACCAGCAGAGATCGGGCGGGAGATGAGCAGTTCTTC.

The rearrangement joins TRBV11-2 to TRBJ2-2; 10 nucleotides match TRBD1. The V gene's germline CDR1 is SGHAT and CDR2 FQNNGV. J gave up 2 bases and V 5 bases, and 5 bases lay outside the gene matches. This CDR3 is 16 amino acids long. CDR3 DNA: TGTGCCAGCAGCGCCCGACAGGGGGCAAACACCGGGGAGCTGTTTTTT. This sequence encodes CASSARQGANTGELFF.

The chain links TRBV7-2 to TRBJ2-7; D is unresolved. The length of the CDR3 is 11 residues. Germline values: CDR1 SGHTA, CDR2 FQGNSA. Trimming left V 1 base short and J 6 bases short, with 4 bases between. The CDR3 sequence: CASSLVSEQYF. CDR3 bases: TGTGCCAGCAGCTTAGTCAGCGAGCAGTACTTC.

The rearrangement joins TRBV11-3 to TRBJ2-1, with 10 positions matching TRBD2. CDR1 SGHNT and CDR2 YENEEA come from the germline V gene. The J segment lost 0 bases and the V segment lost 0 bases, leaving 11 bases of the junction unmatched. The CDR3 consists of 20 residues. CDR3 in DNA: TGTGCCAGCAGCTTAGAAGGAGTAGCGGGAGGCCTGAGCTCCTACAATGAGCAGTTCTTC. Its protein product is CASSLEGVAGGLSSYNEQFF.

The chain employs TRBV9 and TRBJ1-2, with D maybe TRBD1 (5 bases). Germline values: CDR1 SGDLS, CDR2 YYNGEE. The CDR3 is 13 residues long. V was clipped by 0 bases and J by 5 bases, with 8 bases between them. CDR3 nucleotide sequence: TGTGCCAGCAGCGTAGAACCAGGGTATGGCTACACCTTC. It specifies CASSVEPGYGYTF.

The rearrangement links TRBV11-3 to TRBJ1-1; weak D call: TRBD1 (5 bases). Germline CDR1 is SGHNT and CDR2 is YENEEA. V lost 3 bases, J lost 1 base, and 12 bases lay in between. The CDR3 has 15 amino acids. Written as DNA, the CDR3 is TGTGCCAGCAGCTTCTTAAGTGGACAGAACACTGAAGCTTTCTTT. Protein product: CASSFLSGQNTEAFF.

The table lists this clone with a few counts. The chain is built from TRBV6-2 or TRBV6-3 and TRBJ2-1; the match to TRBD1 covers 8 bases. Per germline, CDR1 MNHEY and CDR2 SVGEGT. V was pared by 6 bases and J by 2 bases, with 12 bases of the junction left unmatched. This CDR3 is 17 amino acids long. The CDR3 sequence: CASSLKQGVFPYNEQFF. For the CDR3, the DNA is TGTGCCAGCAGCCTCAAACAGGGGGTCTTCCCCTACAATGAGCAGTTCTTC.

This chain connects TRBV6-5 to TRBJ2-7, with 8 bases aligning to TRBD2. Trimming cost V 6 bases and J 2 bases; bases outside gene matches: 9. The CDR3 is 15 residues long. Germline lookup yields CDR1 MNHEY and CDR2 SVGAGI. The CDR3 protein is CASSTAASGPYEQYF. For the CDR3, the DNA is TGTGCCAGCAGCACTGCGGCTAGCGGGCCCTACGAGCAGTACTTC.

The chain recombines TRBV7-8 with TRBJ2-5, with 9 bases matching TRBD2. Germline V gene data show CDR1 as SGHVS and CDR2 as FQNEAQ. V trimming: 6 bases; J trimming: 2 bases; junction bases outside the gene matches: 7. This CDR3 contains 15 residues. The CDR3 sequence is CASRPRTSAQETQYF. CDR3 nucleotide sequence: TGTGCCAGCAGACCAAGGACTAGCGCACAAGAGACCCAGTACTTC.

This clone was observed once. The chain employs TRBV27 and TRBJ2-3; TRBD2 matches at 10 bases. Germline trimming cut 6 bases from V and 8 bases from J; bases unmatched to any gene: 11. This CDR3 is 15 amino acids long. CDR1 and CDR2 (germline): MNHEY, SMNVEV (reference sequence). The CDR3 nucleotides read TGTGCCAGCAGACTAGGGACTAGCGCCACCGCTACGCAGTATTTT. The encoded protein is CASRLGTSATATQYF.

The chain combines TRBV7-9 with TRBJ2-1; D is undetermined. The length of the CDR3 is 20 residues. Germline CDR1 and CDR2: SEHNR and FQNEAQ (reference sequence). Trimming stripped 7 bases from V and 12 bases from J, with 40 bases between. CDR3 sequence: CASTVRRSAPYNEQPSAQFF. CDR3 in DNA: TGTGCCAGCACCGTCCGGCGGAGCGCCCCCTACAATGAGCAGCCCTCGGCGCAGTTCTTC.

This clone is a singleton in its sample. This chain uses TRBV9 with TRBJ1-6, with unresolved D. V was clipped by 4 bases and J by 4 bases, with 15 bases between them. CDR1 is SGDLS, CDR2 YYNGEE, per germline. CDR3 length: 16 amino acids. The CDR3 DNA follows: TGTGCCAGCAGCCCATGCCGGGGTATGTATAATTCACCCCTCCACTTT. Translated, it gives CASSPCRGMYNSPLHF.